The entry that follows covers one T cell receptor beta chain sequence. Its cognate antigen is unknown. The source of the sample is a study of T cell repertoires in cytomegalovirus infection. TCRdb used MiXCR to reprocess the reads, holding one entry per CDR3 protein. The sample records about 770,000 distinct CDR3 sequences, roughly 29% being singletons. Germline-derived CDR1 and CDR2 are SGHDT and YYEEEE. Between the trimmed V and J ends, which lost 3 bases and 7 bases, there was a span of 11 bases. CDR3 length: 13 amino acids. The input for sequencing was cultured CD8+ T cells from PBMCs, taken from culture after CMV antigen stimulation. This clonotype originated in a human donor in good health (CMV status not recorded). Some clones in this sample may be carry-over from other donors' samples. V is TRBV5-6 and J is TRBJ1-5; D call uncertain. The DNA of the CDR3 is TGTGCCAGCAGCTCAGGCTGGGGACAGCCCCAGCATTTT. It translates to CASSSGWGQPQHF.